Sequencing of this TCR beta chain was carried out in a study of shared clonotypes between healthy human individuals. Whole-study findings and limits: Memory subsets had estimated richness that was generally smaller than that of naive subsets.

Only CD45RO-negative cells positively selected for CCR7 counted as naive CD8 cells, so terminally differentiated effector memory CD45RA+ cells were excluded. Only in-frame clones appear in the TCRdb table, and some are missing; sequencing was by immunoSEQ multiplex PCR. The sample lists about 1.9 million clones; over 85% were seen once. The CDR3 covers 14 residues. With respect to this clone: The antigen is unknown.

This TCR came from a man between 18 and 29 years old in good health. Some clones in this sample may be carry-over from other donors' samples. V usage is TRBV21-1 and J usage is TRBJ2-2; no check of the table's D call, TRBD1, against the DNA was made. TRBV21-1 constitutes a pseudogene. Sequenced: naive CD8+ T cells from PBMCs. The CDR3 spells CASSAGWGTGELFF. The CDR3 DNA reads as TGTGCCAGCAGCGCAGGGTGGGGAACCGGGGAGCTGTTTTTT.